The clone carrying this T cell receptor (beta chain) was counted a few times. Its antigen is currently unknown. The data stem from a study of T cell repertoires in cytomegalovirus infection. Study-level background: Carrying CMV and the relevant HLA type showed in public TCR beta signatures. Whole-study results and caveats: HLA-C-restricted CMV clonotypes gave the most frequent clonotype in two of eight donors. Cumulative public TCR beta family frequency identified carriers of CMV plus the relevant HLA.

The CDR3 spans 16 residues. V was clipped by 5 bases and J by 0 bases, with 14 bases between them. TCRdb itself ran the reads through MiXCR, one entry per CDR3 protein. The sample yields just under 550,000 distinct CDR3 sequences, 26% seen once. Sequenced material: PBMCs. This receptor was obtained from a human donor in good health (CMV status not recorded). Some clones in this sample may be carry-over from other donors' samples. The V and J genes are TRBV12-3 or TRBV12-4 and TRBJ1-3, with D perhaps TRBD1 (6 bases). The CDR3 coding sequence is TGTGCCAGCAGTCTCACCGGGACAAACTCTGGAAACACCATATATTTT. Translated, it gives CASSLTGTNSGNTIYF.